This T cell receptor (beta chain) was observed in a study of blood T cell repertoires in COVID-19. V dropped 4 bases and J dropped 6; count of bases not matched to a gene: 13. CDR3 length: 16 residues. The germline V gene encodes CDR1 SGHTA and CDR2 FQGNSA. Only in-frame clones appear in the TCRdb table, and some are missing; sequencing was by immunoSEQ multiplex PCR. The sample records some 250,000 clones, 90% to 95% being singletons. Sequencing used PBMCs or T cells enriched from blood (not recorded which). V usage is TRBV7-2 and J usage is TRBJ2-3, with TRBD1 identical over 7 bases. This TCR was recovered from a human donor in a cohort exposed to, infected with or recovered from COVID-19 (not recorded which). The donor label of this sample is uncertain. This chain's CDR3 is CASSWSTGAAGDTQYF. In DNA form, the CDR3 reads TGTGCCAGCAGCTGGTCCACAGGGGCCGCGGGCGATACGCAGTATTTT. Full variable domain (rest looked up from reference TRBV7-2 and TRBJ2-3): GAGVSQSPSNKVTEKGKDVELRCDPISGHTALYWYRQSLGQGLEFLIYFQGNSAPDKSGLPSDRFSAERTGGSVSTLTIQRTQQEDSAVYLCASSWSTGAAGDTQYFGPGTRLTVL.